Below, 16 T cell receptor beta chains from the same sample are listed, as sequenced in a study of shared clonotypes between healthy human individuals. Produced via immunoSEQ multiplex PCR; TCRdb's table is partial and in-frame only. The sample includes more than 600,000 clones, roughly nine tenths seen only once; the top ten take roughly 22%. It was CD45RO-negative cells, positively selected for CCR7, that made up naive CD8 cells, with terminally differentiated effector memory CD45RA+ cells excluded. Input material: naive CD8+ T cells sorted from blood. These receptors were taken from a man between 25 and 39 years old in good health.

A few counts support this clone. V is TRBV2 and J is TRBJ2-3; D is undetermined. Trimming pared 5 bases from V and 7 bases from J, leaving 10 bases between. The CDR3 covers 12 residues. Germline CDR1 is SNHLY and CDR2 is FYNNEI. In DNA, the CDR3 is TGTGCCAGCAGTCAGGAAGGAAATACGCAGTATTTT. This codes for CASSQEGNTQYF.

This sequence joins TRBV7-3 and TRBJ2-1, with 13 bases matching TRBD2. Germline V gene lookup returns CDR1 SGHTA and CDR2 FQGTGA. The CDR3 has 16 amino acids. The trim removed 2 bases at V and 6 bases at J, leaving 4 bases unmatched. The CDR3 loop reads CASSLERLAGGNEQFF. Here the CDR3 DNA reads TGTGCCAGCAGCTTAGAGAGACTAGCGGGAGGCAATGAGCAGTTCTTC.

This chain connects TRBV27 to TRBJ2-6; 7 nucleotides match TRBD1. The CDR3 is 20 residues long. Per germline, CDR1 MNHEY and CDR2 SMNVEV (reference sequence). The V segment lost 5 bases and the J segment 0 bases; nucleotides outside the gene matches: 16. The CDR3 coding sequence is TGTGCCAGCAGTGGGCCCCAAAACCGGGACAGACACTCTGGGGCCAACGTCCTGACTTTC. It encodes CASSGPQNRDRHSGANVLTF.

V usage is TRBV27 and J usage is TRBJ2-7; TRBD2 matches at 13 bases. The V segment lost 4 bases and the J segment 5 bases; nucleotides outside the gene matches: 5. CDR1 MNHEY and CDR2 SMNVEV come from the germline V gene (reference sequence). This CDR3 contains 15 residues. The CDR3 loop is CASSYGTSGTNEQYF. The CDR3 DNA follows: TGTGCCAGCAGTTACGGGACTAGCGGGACCAACGAGCAGTACTTC.

The chain employs TRBV28 and TRBJ2-5; 8 bases agree with TRBD1. Germline V gene lookup returns CDR1 MDHEN and CDR2 SYDVKM. This CDR3 comprises 17 residues. Germline trimming cut 3 bases from V and 3 bases from J; bases unmatched to any gene: 12. The chain's CDR3 is CASSLATRGRSEETQYF. For the CDR3, the DNA is TGTGCCAGCAGTTTGGCCACCAGGGGGCGAAGTGAAGAGACCCAGTACTTC.

With regard to this clone: Other DNA sequences within the sample encode an identical CDR3. The rearrangement joins TRBV5-1 to TRBJ2-1; TRBD2 matches at 7 bases. With V trimmed by 0 bases and J by 4 bases, 4 bases remained unmatched. CDR1 and CDR2 from the germline V gene are SGHRS and YFSETQ. This CDR3 has 15 amino acids. CDR3 sequence (DNA): TGCGCCAGCAGCTTGGGGGCGGGGGAGTACAATGAGCAGTTCTTC. It translates to CASSLGAGEYNEQFF.

About this clone itself: The sample contains more than one DNA sequence encoding this CDR3. J is TRBJ2-2 and V is TRBV19; D remains unclear. Trimming pared 3 bases from V and 6 bases from J, leaving 5 bases between. The CDR3 extends over 12 amino acids. In germline, CDR1 is LNHDA, CDR2 SQIVND (reference sequence). This chain's CDR3 is CASSISAGELFF. In nucleotides, the CDR3 is TGTGCCAGTAGTATCTCGGCCGGGGAGCTGTTTTTT.

Note on this clone: The sample has other DNA sequences that encode this CDR3 too. The CDR3, as DNA: TGCAGTGCTAGTTGGGGGTCTGAAGCTTTCTTT. It encodes CSASWGSEAFF. The chain joins TRBV20-1 to TRBJ1-1; D may be TRBD1 (5 bases). Trimming removed 3 bases from V and 6 bases from J, with 8 bases in between. CDR1 is DFQATT, CDR2 SNEGSKA, per germline (reference sequence). The CDR3 is 11 residues long.

The genes are TRBV19 and TRBJ2-3; TRBD2 aligns across 9 bases. Looked up from germline, CDR1 is LNHDA and CDR2 is SQIVND (reference sequence). The CDR3 extends over 14 amino acids. V was clipped by 5 bases and J by 4 bases; unmatched bases: 4. The CDR3 loop is CASSSAGGSDTQYF. In DNA, the CDR3 is TGTGCCAGTAGTTCGGCGGGAGGGTCAGATACGCAGTATTTT.

V usage is TRBV6-5 and J usage is TRBJ2-7, with D possibly matching TRBD1 (6 bases). The length of the CDR3 is 13 residues. In germline, CDR1 is MNHEY, CDR2 SVGAGI. Trimming stripped 5 bases from V and 4 bases from J, with 12 bases between. The CDR3 DNA follows: TGTGCCAGCAGTGACAGGTTCTTGTACGAGCAGTACTTC. Translation: CASSDRFLYEQYF.

The table lists this clone with a count of one. The genes are TRBV27 and TRBJ2-2; 9 nucleotides align to TRBD2. The CDR3 sequence is 14 residues long. V shed 7 bases and J 7 bases; nucleotides not matched to a gene: 7. Germline V gives CDR1 MNHEY, CDR2 SMNVEV (reference sequence). CDR3 protein: CASTAGGPGGELFF. CDR3 coding DNA: TGTGCCAGCACGGCGGGAGGGCCTGGCGGGGAGCTGTTTTTT.

Comments on this clone: This is likely an artifact of a read error, given a far larger clone one base away. This chain joins TRBV4-2 and TRBJ2-3, with 10 bases fitting TRBD2. Germline CDR1 LGHNA, CDR2 YNFKEQ. V was clipped by 4 bases and J by 1 base; unmatched bases: 2. The CDR3 sequence is 15 residues long. The CDR3 bases are TGTGCCAGCAGCCTAGCGGGAGGAGGCACAGATACGCAGTATTTT. It specifies CASSLAGGGTDTQYF.

This chain joins TRBV11-2 and TRBJ1-2; TRBD1 is a possible D gene (6 bases). The CDR3 sequence is 16 residues long. The V end was cut by 3 bases, the J end by 1 base, with 15 bases between. Per germline, CDR1 SGHAT and CDR2 FQNNGV. CDR3 in amino acids: CASSLRGGVSNYGYTF. In DNA, the CDR3 is TGTGCCAGCAGCTTGCGCGGGGGCGTCAGTAACTATGGCTACACCTTC.

The chain couples TRBV29-1 to TRBJ2-2; perhaps TRBD2 as D (6 bases). CDR3 size: 13 residues. Trimming took off 4 bases at V and 1 base at J, with 7 bases between the two ends. Germline lookup yields CDR1 SQVTM and CDR2 ANQGSEA. CDR3 amino acids: CSVGEENTGELFF. Here the CDR3 DNA reads TGCAGCGTTGGGGAGGAGAACACCGGGGAGCTGTTTTTT.

The CDR3 protein is CASSTPYNEQFF. CDR3 nucleotides: TGTGCCAGCAGTACCCCCTACAATGAGCAGTTCTTC. V gene TRBV27 combines with J gene TRBJ2-1; D gene unclear. Germline CDR1 is MNHEY and CDR2 is SMNVEV (reference sequence). The CDR3 sequence is 12 residues long. The germline V and J ends were trimmed by 5 bases and 2 bases, with 4 bases remaining between them.

CDR3: CASSPTETGTAFF. The CDR3 DNA sequence: TGTGCCAGCAGCCCAACCGAGACAGGGACAGCTTTCTTT. V usage is TRBV11-3 and J usage is TRBJ1-1; 7 bases are shared with TRBD1. The germline V gene encodes CDR1 SGHNT and CDR2 YENEEA. The length of the CDR3 is 13 residues. V was pared by 5 bases and J by 10 bases, with 10 bases of the junction left unmatched.